This passage covers 21 T cell receptor beta chains from one sample sequenced in a study of blood T cell repertoires in COVID-19. TCRdb's copy holds only in-frame clones and misses some; the assay was immunoSEQ multiplex PCR. The data contain over 200,000 clones, about 91% of them seen just once; the ten biggest clones take up 2% to 3%. Sequencing used peripheral blood. These TCRs come from a person aged 18-35 years with COVID-19, enrolled during active disease.

The gene calls are TRBV7-9 and TRBJ2-5; tentative D call: TRBD2 (6 bases). The CDR3 has 12 residues. Germline loops: CDR1 SEHNR, CDR2 FQNEAQ (reference sequence). The V end was cut by 6 bases, the J end by 5 bases, with 10 bases between. The CDR3 coding sequence is TGTGCCAGCAGTACCGGGAGCGAGACCCAGTACTTC. As protein: CASSTGSETQYF.

The rearrangement uses TRBV5-1 and TRBJ1-2, with D possibly TRBD1 on 5 matching bases. This CDR3 is built from 16 residues. Germline V gives CDR1 SGHRS, CDR2 YFSETQ. V shed 0 bases and J shed 2 bases, with 14 bases lying between them. For the CDR3, the DNA is TGCGCCAGCAGCTTGGGCGCTCAGGGTGGCAACTATGGCTACACCTTC. Translated, it gives CASSLGAQGGNYGYTF.

V gene TRBV19 combines with J gene TRBJ2-2, with D perhaps TRBD2 (6 bases). Trimming left V 5 bases short and J 6 bases short, with 19 bases between. The CDR3 runs 16 residues. CDR1 is LNHDA, CDR2 SQIVND, per germline (reference sequence). The CDR3 DNA reads TGTGCCAGTAGTCTCATCGGGGGAAGGGGTGCCGGGGAGCTGTTTTTT. This encodes CASSLIGGRGAGELFF.

The CDR3 nucleotides read TGTGCCAGCAGCTTAGCGAGGACTCCAGATACGCAGTATTTT. It specifies CASSLARTPDTQYF. The J gene is TRBJ2-3, the V gene TRBV7-2; tentatively, D is TRBD2 (5 bases). V lost 0 bases, J lost 4 bases, and 8 bases lay in between. The germline gives CDR1 SGHTA, CDR2 FQGNSA. The length of the CDR3 is 14 residues.

V is TRBV5-1 and J is TRBJ2-7; the match to TRBD2 covers 10 bases. The CDR3 is 15 residues long. V was pared by 5 bases and J by 1 base, with 6 bases of the junction left unmatched. CDR1 and CDR2 (germline): SGHRS, YFSETQ. The CDR3 bases are TGCGCCAGCAGACCCCGGACTAGCGGTTCCTACGAGCAGTACTTC. Its translation is CASRPRTSGSYEQYF.

V and J are TRBV6-1 and TRBJ1-3; D might be TRBD1 (5 bases). The CDR3 totals 21 residues. From germline, CDR1 is MNHNS and CDR2 SASEGT. Trimming took off 1 base at V and 0 bases at J, with 25 bases between the two ends. DNA for the CDR3: TGTGCCAGCAGTGAAGTTCGTAAGGGGTATTTAGGCCTATACTCTGGAAACACCATATATTTT. It specifies CASSEVRKGYLGLYSGNTIYF.

V usage is TRBV5-4 and J usage is TRBJ2-2; 9 nucleotides align to TRBD1. The V and J ends lost 4 bases and 6 bases, in that order; junction bases with no gene match: 10. Germline CDR1 and CDR2: SGHNT and YYREEE (reference sequence). CDR3 length equals 16 residues. CDR3 nucleotides: TGTGCCAGCAGCGTATCGGGACAGGGTAGGGCCGGGGAGCTGTTTTTT. It encodes CASSVSGQGRAGELFF.

The genes are TRBV7-8 and TRBJ1-2; 7 bases are shared with TRBD1. The CDR3 length is 15 residues. In germline, CDR1 is SGHVS, CDR2 FQNEAQ. Trimming at V came to 5 bases and at J to 0 bases, leaving 6 bases not matched to a gene. CDR3 bases: TGTGCCAGCAGCCCCGGGACAGTAGCTAACTATGGCTACACCTTC. This encodes CASSPGTVANYGYTF. The full variable domain, in which reference TRBV7-8 and TRBJ1-2 provide the parts outside the CDR3, is GAGVSQSPRYKVAKRGQDVALRCDPISGHVSLFWYQQALGQGPEFLTYFQNEAQLDKSGLPSDRFFAERPEGSVSTLKIQRTQQEDSAVYLCASSPGTVANYGYTFGSGTRLTVV.

The chain is built from TRBV6-2 or TRBV6-3 and TRBJ2-7; 7 bases line up with TRBD1. V shed 5 bases and J 3 bases; nucleotides not matched to a gene: 13. This CDR3 has 16 residues. Germline V lookup: CDR1 MNHEY, CDR2 SVGEGT. This CDR3 reads CASSPRTGTADYEQYF. CDR3 in DNA: TGTGCCAGCAGTCCACGGACCGGGACAGCAGACTACGAGCAGTACTTC.

The chain couples TRBV28 to TRBJ1-2; TRBD1 matches at 8 bases. V lost 2 bases and J lost 8; bases outside the gene matches: 4. Germline V gene data show CDR1 as MDHEN and CDR2 as SYDVKM. This CDR3 is 13 amino acids long. The CDR3 region has the DNA TGTGCCAGCAGTTTACCAGGGGGCGCCGGCTACACCTTC. It translates to CASSLPGGAGYTF.

The V and J genes are TRBV28 and TRBJ1-1, with D tentatively TRBD1 (5 bases). The CDR3 loop spans 15 amino acids. Deletions cut 1 base from V and 3 bases from J, with 12 bases between. From germline, CDR1 is MDHEN and CDR2 SYDVKM. CDR3 residues: CASSLYGGGHTEAFF. The CDR3 coding sequence is TGTGCCAGCAGTTTATACGGGGGAGGGCACACTGAAGCTTTCTTT.

This sequence joins TRBV5-1 and TRBJ2-1; 12 positions agree with TRBD2. In germline, CDR1 is SGHRS, CDR2 YFSETQ. J was trimmed by 8 bases and V by 4 bases; bases with no gene match: 7. The CDR3 is 15 residues long. The CDR3 spells CASSTGLAGKYEQFF. The CDR3 nucleotides read TGCGCCAGCAGCACGGGACTAGCGGGCAAGTATGAGCAGTTCTTC. The whole variable domain, remainder taken from reference TRBV5-1 and TRBJ2-1, is KAGVTQTPRYLIKTRGQQVTLSCSPISGHRSVSWYQQTPGQGLQFLFEYFSETQRNKGNFPGRFSGRQFSNSRSEMNVSTLELGDSALYLCASSTGLAGKYEQFFGPGTRLTVL.

This clone appeared a few times. This chain connects TRBV5-6 to TRBJ1-2, with a tentative D call TRBD1 (5 bases). Germline V CDR1 and CDR2: SGHDT, YYEEEE. This CDR3 has 16 residues. Trimming took 3 bases from V and 2 from J, leaving 17 bases between them. CDR3 amino acids: CASSSLRSDSNYGYTF. The DNA for the CDR3 is TGTGCCAGCAGCTCCCTTCGGTCAGACAGCAACTATGGCTACACCTTC.

A single count supports this clone. V is TRBV6-1 and J is TRBJ2-7; a weak D match, TRBD1 (5 bases). Trimming cost V 3 bases and J 2 bases, with 8 bases left between them. The CDR3 runs to 13 residues. Germline V CDR1 and CDR2: MNHNS, SASEGT. This CDR3 reads CASSDRVTYEQYF. The CDR3 DNA reads as TGTGCCAGCAGTGACAGGGTCACCTACGAGCAGTACTTC.

The rearrangement uses TRBV6-1 and TRBJ1-2; D possibly corresponds to TRBD1 (5 bases). The CDR3 is 17 residues long. V lost 0 bases to trimming and J lost 5 bases, with 19 bases between them. Germline values: CDR1 MNHNS, CDR2 SASEGT. The CDR3 DNA follows: TGTGCCAGCAGTGAAGCGTTTCCTCGCACGGGGGATTATGGCTACACCTTC. Translation: CASSEAFPRTGDYGYTF.

J is TRBJ2-7 and V is TRBV13; 10 nucleotides line up with TRBD1. Germline CDR1 reads PRHDT; CDR2 reads FYEKMQ (reference sequence). The V gene end was trimmed by 5 bases and the J gene end by 1 base; junction bases not matched to a gene: 5. The length of the CDR3 is 15 residues. In DNA form, the CDR3 reads TGTGCCAGCAGCCAAAGGGACAGGGGTTCCTACGAGCAGTACTTC. Its protein product is CASSQRDRGSYEQYF.

The chain combines TRBV7-8 with TRBJ2-5, with 7 positions matching TRBD2. Germline trimming cut 3 bases from V and 7 bases from J; bases unmatched to any gene: 14. Per the germline V gene, CDR1 is SGHVS and CDR2 is FQNEAQ. This CDR3 region has 16 residues. In nucleotides, the CDR3 is TGTGCCAGCAGCTTGGGGACTACTTGGGTGGATGGGACCCAGTACTTC. It specifies CASSLGTTWVDGTQYF.

The V gene is TRBV29-1, the J gene TRBJ2-1; 8 bases match TRBD1. Trimming removed 7 bases from V and 6 bases from J; junction bases left unmatched: 8. The germline V gene encodes CDR1 SQVTM and CDR2 ANQGSEA. The CDR3 has 13 residues. The CDR3 loop reads CSAAITGGNEQFF. The CDR3 region has the DNA TGCAGCGCCGCGATCACAGGGGGCAATGAGCAGTTCTTC.

The V and J genes are TRBV10-3 and TRBJ2-7; TRBD2 is a possible D gene (6 bases). The length of the CDR3 is 13 residues. Germline V lookup: CDR1 ENHRY, CDR2 SYGVKD. Deletions cut 4 bases from V and 2 bases from J, with 9 bases between. CDR3 loop: CAISGGETYEQYF. DNA for the CDR3: TGTGCCATCAGTGGGGGGGAGACCTACGAGCAGTACTTC.

The V call is TRBV28, the J call TRBJ1-2; D is undetermined. Germline CDR1 is MDHEN and CDR2 is SYDVKM. The CDR3 extends over 15 amino acids. Trimming took 2 bases from V and 1 from J, leaving 11 bases between them. CDR3 loop: CASSLAQPDNYGYTF. In nucleotides, the CDR3 is TGTGCCAGCAGTTTAGCACAGCCAGATAACTATGGCTACACCTTC.

This chain connects TRBV7-8 to TRBJ2-4, with D maybe TRBD2 (5 bases). This CDR3 comprises 14 residues. The V and J ends lost 1 base and 11 bases respectively, with 15 bases between them. Germline V gives CDR1 SGHVS, CDR2 FQNEAQ. In nucleotides, the CDR3 is TGTGCCAGCAGCTTAGGGGGTTACGGGAACCTTCAGTACTTC. This gives the protein CASSLGGYGNLQYF.